This T cell receptor (beta chain) comes out of a study of blood T cell repertoires in COVID-19. Overall study context: In each case, the material was cDNA or gDNA derived from T cells, B-cell-depleted T cells, or PBMCs.

The repertoire was sequenced with immunoSEQ multiplex PCR; TCRdb's copy has only in-frame clones and lacks some. The sample holds 180,000 or so clones, 75% to 90% seen once. The CDR3 runs 14 residues. Germline V gene sequence: CDR1 LNHDA, CDR2 SQIVND (reference sequence). V was pared by 5 bases and J by 0 bases, with 8 bases between. The sample comprised peripheral blood. The source is a woman in her thirties or forties with COVID-19, enrolled during active disease. The genes are TRBV19 and TRBJ1-3; a weak D match, TRBD1 (6 bases). The CDR3 sequence is CASSVQGSGNTIYF. CDR3 in DNA: TGTGCCAGTAGTGTACAGGGCTCTGGAAACACCATATATTTT.